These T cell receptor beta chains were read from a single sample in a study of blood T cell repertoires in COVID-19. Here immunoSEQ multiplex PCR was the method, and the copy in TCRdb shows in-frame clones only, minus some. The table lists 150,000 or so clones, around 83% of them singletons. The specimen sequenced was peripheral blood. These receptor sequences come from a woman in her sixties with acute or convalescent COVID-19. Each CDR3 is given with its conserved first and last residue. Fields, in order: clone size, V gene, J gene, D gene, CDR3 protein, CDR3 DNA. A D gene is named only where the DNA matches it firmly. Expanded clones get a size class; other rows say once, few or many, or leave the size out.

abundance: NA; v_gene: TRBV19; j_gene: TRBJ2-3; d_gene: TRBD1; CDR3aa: CATGQGPSTDTQYF; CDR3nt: TGTGCCACGGGACAGGGCCCCTCCACAGATACGCAGTATTTT
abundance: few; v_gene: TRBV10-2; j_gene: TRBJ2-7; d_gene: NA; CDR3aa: CASKEEGGAYEQYF; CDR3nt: TGCGCCAGCAAGGAGGAGGGCGGCGCCTACGAGCAGTACTTC
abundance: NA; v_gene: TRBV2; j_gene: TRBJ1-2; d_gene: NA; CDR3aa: CASVSGVVNYGYTF; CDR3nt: TGTGCCAGCGTCTCAGGGGTCGTGAACTATGGCTACACCTTC
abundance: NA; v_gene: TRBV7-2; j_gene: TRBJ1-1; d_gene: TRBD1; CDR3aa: CASSPGQAHTEAFF; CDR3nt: TGTGCCAGCAGCCCCGGACAGGCTCACACTGAAGCTTTCTTT
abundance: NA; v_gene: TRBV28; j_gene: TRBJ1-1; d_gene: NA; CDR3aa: CASRTWLGASSGDTEAFF; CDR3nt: TGTGCCAGCAGGACCTGGTTGGGTGCCTCATCCGGGGACACTGAAGCTTTCTTT
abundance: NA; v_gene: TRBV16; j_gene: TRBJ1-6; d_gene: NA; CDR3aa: CASSQYRSGDSPLHF; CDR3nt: TGTGCCAGCAGCCAATATCGCTCAGGGGATTCACCCCTCCACTTT
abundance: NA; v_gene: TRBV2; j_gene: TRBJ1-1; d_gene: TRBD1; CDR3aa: CASDRQGTTEAFF; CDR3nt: TGTGCCAGCGACCGACAGGGGACCACTGAAGCTTTCTTT
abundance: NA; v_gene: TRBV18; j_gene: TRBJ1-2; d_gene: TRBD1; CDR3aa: CASSPLQGNYGYTF; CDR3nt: TGTGCCAGCTCACCACTACAGGGGAACTATGGCTACACCTTC
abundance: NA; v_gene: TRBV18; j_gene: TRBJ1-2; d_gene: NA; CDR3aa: CASSPPSRINYGYTF; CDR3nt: TGTGCCAGCTCACCCCCCTCCAGGATAAACTATGGCTACACCTTC
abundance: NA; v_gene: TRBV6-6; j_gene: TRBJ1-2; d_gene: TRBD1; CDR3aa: CASSPITEGQGYGYTF; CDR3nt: TGTGCCAGCAGTCCGATAACGGAAGGACAGGGCTATGGCTACACCTTC
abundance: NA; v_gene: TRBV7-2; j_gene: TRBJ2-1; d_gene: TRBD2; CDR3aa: CASSFSSGIYNEQFF; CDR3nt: TGTGCCAGCAGCTTCTCTAGCGGTATATACAATGAGCAGTTCTTC
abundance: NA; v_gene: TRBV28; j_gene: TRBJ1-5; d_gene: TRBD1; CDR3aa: CASSLSGQGPNQPQHF; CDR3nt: TGTGCCAGCAGTTTATCAGGACAGGGGCCCAATCAGCCCCAGCATTTT
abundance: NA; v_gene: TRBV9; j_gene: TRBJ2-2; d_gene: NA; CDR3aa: CASSPRTVNGELFF; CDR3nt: TGTGCCAGCAGCCCAAGGACAGTTAACGGGGAGCTGTTTTTT
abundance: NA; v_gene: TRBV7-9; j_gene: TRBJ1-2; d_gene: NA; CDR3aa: CASSFSGLPGGYTF; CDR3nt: TGTGCCAGCAGCTTTTCAGGCCTCCCAGGTGGCTACACCTTC
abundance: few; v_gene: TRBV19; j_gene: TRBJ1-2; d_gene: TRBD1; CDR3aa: CASSINPGTGLFSGYTF; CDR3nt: TGTGCCAGTAGTATTAATCCCGGGACAGGGCTGTTTAGCGGCTACACCTTC
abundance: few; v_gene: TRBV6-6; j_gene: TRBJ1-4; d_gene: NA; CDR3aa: CASRRENNEKLFF; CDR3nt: TGTGCCAGCAGGAGGGAAAATAATGAAAAACTGTTTTTT
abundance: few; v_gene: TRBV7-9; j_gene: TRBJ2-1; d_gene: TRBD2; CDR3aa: CASSVERGGPDEQFF; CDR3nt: TGTGCCAGCTCCGTAGAGCGCGGGGGGCCCGATGAGCAGTTCTTC
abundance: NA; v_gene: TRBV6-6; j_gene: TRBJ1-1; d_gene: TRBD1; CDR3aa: CASRDGQGRGTEAFF; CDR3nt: TGTGCCAGCAGAGACGGACAGGGGAGAGGAACTGAAGCTTTCTTT
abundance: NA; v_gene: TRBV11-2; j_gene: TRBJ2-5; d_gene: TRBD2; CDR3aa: CASSSVRGGQETQYF; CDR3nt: TGTGCCAGCAGCTCCGTGCGGGGGGGCCAAGAGACCCAGTACTTC
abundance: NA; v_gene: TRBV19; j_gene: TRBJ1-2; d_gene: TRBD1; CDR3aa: CASSTRQGGYTF; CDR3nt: TGTGCCAGTAGTACACGACAGGGAGGCTACACCTTC
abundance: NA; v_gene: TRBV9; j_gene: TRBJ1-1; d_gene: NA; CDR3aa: CASSDKNTEAFF; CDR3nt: TGTGCCAGCAGCGATAAAAACACTGAAGCTTTCTTT
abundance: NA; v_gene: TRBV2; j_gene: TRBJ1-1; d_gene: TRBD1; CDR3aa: CASRRQGTNTEAFF; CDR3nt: TGTGCCAGCAGAAGACAGGGGACGAACACTGAAGCTTTCTTT
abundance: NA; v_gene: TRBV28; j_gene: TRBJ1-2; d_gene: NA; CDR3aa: CASSLSPGGDYGYTF; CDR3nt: TGTGCCAGCAGTTTATCCCCGGGAGGGGATTATGGCTACACCTTC
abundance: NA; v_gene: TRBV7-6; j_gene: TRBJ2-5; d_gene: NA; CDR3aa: CASSLGVSKEETQYF; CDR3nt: TGTGCCAGCAGCTTAGGAGTAAGCAAAGAAGAGACCCAGTACTTC
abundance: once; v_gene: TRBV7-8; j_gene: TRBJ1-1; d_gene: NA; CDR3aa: CASSLDRGWSKAFF; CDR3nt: TGTGCCAGCAGTTTAGATCGGGGTTGGAGTAAAGCTTTCTTT
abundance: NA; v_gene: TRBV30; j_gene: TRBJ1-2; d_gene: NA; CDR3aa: CAWSEDKNAGGYTF; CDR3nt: TGTGCCTGGAGTGAAGACAAAAACGCTGGTGGCTACACCTTC
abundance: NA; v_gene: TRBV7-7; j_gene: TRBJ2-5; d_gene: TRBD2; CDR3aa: CASSLEGLPQETQYF; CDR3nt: TGTGCTAGCAGCCTAGAGGGACTACCCCAAGAGACCCAGTACTTC
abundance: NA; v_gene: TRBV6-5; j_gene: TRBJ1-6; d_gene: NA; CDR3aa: CASSDSADSPLHF; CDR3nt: TGTGCCAGCAGTGACTCGGCAGATTCACCCCTCCACTTT
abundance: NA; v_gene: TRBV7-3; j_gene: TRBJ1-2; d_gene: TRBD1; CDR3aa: CASSSGQGDGYTF; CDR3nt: TGTGCCAGCAGCTCCGGACAGGGGGACGGCTACACCTTC
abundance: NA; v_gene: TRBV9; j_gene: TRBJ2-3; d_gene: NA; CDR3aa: CASGGTDTQYF; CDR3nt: TGTGCCAGCGGGGGGACAGATACGCAGTATTTT
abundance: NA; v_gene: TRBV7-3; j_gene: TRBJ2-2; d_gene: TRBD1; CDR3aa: CASSAYSGGANTGELFF; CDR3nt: TGTGCCAGCAGCGCCTACTCAGGGGGCGCGAACACCGGGGAGCTGTTTTTT
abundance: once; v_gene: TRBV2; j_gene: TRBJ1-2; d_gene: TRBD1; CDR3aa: CASSDRLDRNYGYTF; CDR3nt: TGTGCCAGCAGTGACCGCCTGGACAGGAACTATGGCTACACCTTC
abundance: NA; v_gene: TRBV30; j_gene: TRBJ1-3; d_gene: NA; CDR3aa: CAWSVGRTGNTIYF; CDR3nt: TGTGCCTGGAGTGTAGGGAGAACTGGAAACACCATATATTTT
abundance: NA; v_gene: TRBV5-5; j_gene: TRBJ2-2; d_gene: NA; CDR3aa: CASSRTAQELGELFF; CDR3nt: TGTGCCAGCAGCCGGACAGCCCAGGAATTAGGGGAGCTGTTTTTT
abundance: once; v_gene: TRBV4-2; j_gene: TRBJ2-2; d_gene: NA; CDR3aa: CASSQEKRVGTGELFF; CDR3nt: TGTGCCAGCAGCCAAGAAAAGCGGGTAGGCACCGGGGAGCTGTTTTTT
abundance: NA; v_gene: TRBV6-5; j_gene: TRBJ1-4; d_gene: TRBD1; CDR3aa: CASSMGQGVEGLFF; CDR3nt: TGTGCCAGCTCGATGGGACAGGGAGTAGAGGGACTGTTTTTT
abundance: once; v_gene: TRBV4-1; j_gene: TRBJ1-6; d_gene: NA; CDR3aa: CASTQGLTSYNSPLHF; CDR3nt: TGCGCCAGCACCCAGGGACTGACCTCCTATAATTCACCCCTCCACTTT
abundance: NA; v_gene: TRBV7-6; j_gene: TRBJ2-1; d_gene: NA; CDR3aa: CASSLARAEQFF; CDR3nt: TGTGCCAGCAGCTTAGCCAGGGCCGAGCAGTTCTTC
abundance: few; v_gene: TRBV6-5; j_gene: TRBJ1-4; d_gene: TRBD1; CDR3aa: CASLSGQAAAELFF; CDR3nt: TGTGCCAGTCTCTCGGGACAGGCGGCCGCGGAACTGTTTTTT
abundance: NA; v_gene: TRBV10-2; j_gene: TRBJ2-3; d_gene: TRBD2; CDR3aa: CASRGPGLGPGSSTDTQYF; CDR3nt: TGCGCCAGCAGGGGACCGGGACTAGGCCCAGGGTCTAGCACAGATACGCAGTATTTT
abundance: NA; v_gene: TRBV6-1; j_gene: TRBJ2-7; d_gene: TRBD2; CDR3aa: CASSEPGGSGYEQYF; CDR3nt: TGTGCCAGCAGTGAACCGGGGGGTTCGGGGTACGAGCAGTACTTC
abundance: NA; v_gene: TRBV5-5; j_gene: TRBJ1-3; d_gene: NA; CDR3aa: CASSFGSTESSGNTIYF; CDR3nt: TGTGCCAGCAGCTTTGGTTCTACGGAGAGCTCTGGAAACACCATATATTTT
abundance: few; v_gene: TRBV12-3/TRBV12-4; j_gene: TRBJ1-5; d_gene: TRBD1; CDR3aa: CASSGQGKQPQHF; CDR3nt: TGTGCCAGCAGCGGACAGGGGAAACAGCCCCAGCATTTT
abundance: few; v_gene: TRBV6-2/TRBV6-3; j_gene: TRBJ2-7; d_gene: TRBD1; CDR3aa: CASSLPGTASSYEQYF; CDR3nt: TGTGCCAGCAGTTTGCCCGGGACAGCTAGCTCCTACGAGCAGTACTTC
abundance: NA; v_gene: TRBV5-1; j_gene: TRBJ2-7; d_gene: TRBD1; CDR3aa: CASSWGQGEQYF; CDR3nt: TGCGCCAGCAGCTGGGGACAGGGCGAGCAGTACTTC
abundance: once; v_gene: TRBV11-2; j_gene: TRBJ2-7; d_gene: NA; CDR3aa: CASSLIGQYSSYEQYF; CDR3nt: TGTGCCAGCAGCCTCATAGGACAATACTCCTCCTACGAGCAGTACTTC
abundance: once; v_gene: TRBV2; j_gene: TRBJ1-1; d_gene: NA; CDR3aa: CASSSRQANTEAFF; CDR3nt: TGTGCCAGCAGTAGCCGACAGGCAAACACTGAAGCTTTCTTT
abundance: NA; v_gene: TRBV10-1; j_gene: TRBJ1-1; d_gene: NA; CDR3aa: CASSESLFDKAFF; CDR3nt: TGCGCCAGCAGTGAGTCGTTGTTTGACAAAGCTTTCTTT
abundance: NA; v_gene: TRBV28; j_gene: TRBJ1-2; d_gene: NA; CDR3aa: CASSSFGPNYGYTF; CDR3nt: TGTGCCAGCTCCTCCTTCGGTCCTAACTATGGCTACACCTTC
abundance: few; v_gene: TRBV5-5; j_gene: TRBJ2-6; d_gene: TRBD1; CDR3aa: CASSTTDRGGGANVLTF; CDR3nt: TGTGCCAGCAGCACCACCGACAGGGGCGGGGGGGCCAACGTCCTGACTTTC
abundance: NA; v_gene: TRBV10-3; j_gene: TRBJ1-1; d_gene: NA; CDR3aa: CASRNQGGGNTEAFF; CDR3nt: TGTGCCAGCCGAAATCAGGGAGGGGGGAACACTGAAGCTTTCTTT
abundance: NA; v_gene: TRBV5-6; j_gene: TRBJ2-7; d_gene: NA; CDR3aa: CASSYGGPRRIEYF; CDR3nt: TGTGCCAGCAGCTATGGAGGGCCCCGTCGAATAGAGTACTTC